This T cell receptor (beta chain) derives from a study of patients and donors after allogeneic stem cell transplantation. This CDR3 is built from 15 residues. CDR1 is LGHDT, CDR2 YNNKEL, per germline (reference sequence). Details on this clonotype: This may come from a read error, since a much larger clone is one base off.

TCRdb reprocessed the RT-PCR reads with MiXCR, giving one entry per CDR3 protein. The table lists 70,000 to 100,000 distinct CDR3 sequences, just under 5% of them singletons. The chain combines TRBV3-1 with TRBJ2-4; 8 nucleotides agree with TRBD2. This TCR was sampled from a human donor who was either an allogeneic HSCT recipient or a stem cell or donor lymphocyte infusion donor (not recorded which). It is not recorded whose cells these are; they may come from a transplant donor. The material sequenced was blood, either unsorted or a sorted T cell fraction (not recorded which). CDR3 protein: CASSQVLAARNIQYF. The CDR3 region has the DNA TGTGCCAGCAGCCAAGTACTAGCGGCCAGAAACATTCAGTACTTC.